In its sample, the clone carrying this TCR beta chain ranks as medium-sized. No antigen is known for it. The data were obtained in a study of metastatic and nonmetastatic thyroid tumors. Study-level background: Repertoire comparisons spanned blood and tumor or nodule tissue from malignant and benign thyroid patients. Study-wide results and caveats: Significantly greater TCR beta diversity was reportedly found in malignant thyroid tumors than in benign nodules (in blood and tumor).

Using MiXCR, TCRdb reanalyzed the PCR reads. This table has 13,000 or so clones, around 33% appearing once. This CDR3 spans 15 amino acids. Per the germline V gene, CDR1 is SGHTS and CDR2 is YDEGEE. The V and J ends lost 1 base and 1 base respectively, with 11 bases between them. No treatment of any kind had been given to any patient before thyroid surgery. The source is a male donor with papillary thyroid cancer or a benign thyroid nodule (not recorded which). Some clones in this sample may be carry-over from other donors' samples. The V and J genes are TRBV5-8 and TRBJ1-1; D ambiguous. Sequences were obtained from tumor tissue. The CDR3 is CASSLYLGGNTEAFF. Here the CDR3 DNA reads TGTGCCAGCAGCTTGTATTTAGGCGGGAACACTGAAGCTTTCTTT.